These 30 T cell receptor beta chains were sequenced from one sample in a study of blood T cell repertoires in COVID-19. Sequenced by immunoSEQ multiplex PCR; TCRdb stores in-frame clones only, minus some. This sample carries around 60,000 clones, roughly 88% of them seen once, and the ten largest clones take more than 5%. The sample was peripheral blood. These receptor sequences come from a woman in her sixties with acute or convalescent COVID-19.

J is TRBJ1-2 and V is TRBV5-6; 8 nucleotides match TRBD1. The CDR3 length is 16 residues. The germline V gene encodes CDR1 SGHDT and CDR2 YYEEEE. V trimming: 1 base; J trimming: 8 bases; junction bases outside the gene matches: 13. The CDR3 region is CASSLKLFGQGSGYTF. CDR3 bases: TGTGCCAGCAGCTTGAAGTTGTTCGGACAGGGCTCAGGCTACACCTTC.

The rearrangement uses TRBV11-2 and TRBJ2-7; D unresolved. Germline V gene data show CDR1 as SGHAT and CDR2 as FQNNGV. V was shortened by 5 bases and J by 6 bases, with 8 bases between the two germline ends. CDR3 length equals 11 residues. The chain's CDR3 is CASSAEREQYF. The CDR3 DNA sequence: TGTGCCAGCAGCGCTGAGCGCGAGCAGTACTTC.

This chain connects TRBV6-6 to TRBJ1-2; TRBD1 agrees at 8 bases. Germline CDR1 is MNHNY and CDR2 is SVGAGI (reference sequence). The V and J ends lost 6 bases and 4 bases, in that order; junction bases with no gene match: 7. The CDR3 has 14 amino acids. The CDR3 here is CASSPQGVIYGYTF. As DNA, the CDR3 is TGTGCCAGCAGCCCACAGGGGGTTATCTATGGCTACACCTTC.

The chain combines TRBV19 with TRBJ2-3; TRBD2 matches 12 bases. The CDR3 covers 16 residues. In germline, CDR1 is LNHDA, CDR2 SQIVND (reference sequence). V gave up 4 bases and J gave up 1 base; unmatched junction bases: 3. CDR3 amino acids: CASSTRTSGGTDTQYF. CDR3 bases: TGTGCCAGTAGTACCCGGACTAGCGGGGGCACAGATACGCAGTATTTT. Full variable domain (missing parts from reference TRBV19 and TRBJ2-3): DGGITQSPKYLFRKEGQNVTLSCEQNLNHDAMYWYRQDPGQGLRLIYYSQIVNDFQKGDIAEGYSVSREKKESFPLTVTSAQKNPTAFYLCASSTRTSGGTDTQYFGPGTRLTVL.

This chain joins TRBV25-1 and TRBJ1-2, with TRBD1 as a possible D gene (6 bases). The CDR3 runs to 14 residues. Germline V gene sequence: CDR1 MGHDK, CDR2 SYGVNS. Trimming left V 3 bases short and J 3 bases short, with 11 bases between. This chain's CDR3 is CASSEGTGHYGYTF. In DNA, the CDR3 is TGTGCCAGCAGTGAGGGAACAGGGCACTATGGCTACACCTTC.

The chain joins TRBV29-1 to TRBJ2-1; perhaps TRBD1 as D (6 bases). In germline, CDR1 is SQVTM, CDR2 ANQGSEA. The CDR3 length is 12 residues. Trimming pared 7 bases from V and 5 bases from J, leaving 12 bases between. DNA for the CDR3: TGCAGCGACTTCGGACAGAACAATGAGCAGTTCTTC. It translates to CSDFGQNNEQFF.

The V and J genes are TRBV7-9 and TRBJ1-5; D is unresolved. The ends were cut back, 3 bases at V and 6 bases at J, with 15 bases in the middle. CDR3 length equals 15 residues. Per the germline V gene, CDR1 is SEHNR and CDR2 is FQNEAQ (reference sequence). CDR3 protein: CASSFHGGLGQPQHF. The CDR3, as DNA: TGTGCCAGCAGCTTCCACGGAGGGCTAGGTCAGCCCCAGCATTTT.

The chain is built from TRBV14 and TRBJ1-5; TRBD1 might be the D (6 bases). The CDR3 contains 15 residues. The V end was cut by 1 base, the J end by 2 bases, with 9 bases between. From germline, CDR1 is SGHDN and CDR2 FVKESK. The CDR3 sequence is CASSQGGGRNQPQHF. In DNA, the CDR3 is TGTGCCAGCAGCCAAGGAGGGGGACGCAATCAGCCCCAGCATTTT. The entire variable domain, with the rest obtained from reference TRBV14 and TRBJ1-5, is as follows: EAGVTQFPSHSVIEKGQTVTLRCDPISGHDNLYWYRRVMGKEIKFLLHFVKESKQDESGMPNNRFLAERTGGTYSTLKVQPAELEDSGVYFCASSQGGGRNQPQHFGDGTRLSIL.

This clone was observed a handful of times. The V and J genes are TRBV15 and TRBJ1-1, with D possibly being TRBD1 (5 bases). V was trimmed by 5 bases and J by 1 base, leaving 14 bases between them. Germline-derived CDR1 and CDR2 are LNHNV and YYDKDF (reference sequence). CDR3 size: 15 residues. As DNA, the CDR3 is TGTGCCACCAGCCTAGGCGGGGCGGCGAACACTGAAGCTTTCTTT. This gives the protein CATSLGGAANTEAFF.

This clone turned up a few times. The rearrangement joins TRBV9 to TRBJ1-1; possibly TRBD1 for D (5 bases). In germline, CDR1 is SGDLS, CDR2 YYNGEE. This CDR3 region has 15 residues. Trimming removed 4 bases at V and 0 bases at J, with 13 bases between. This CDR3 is CASSINGGVNTEAFF. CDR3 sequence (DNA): TGTGCCAGCAGCATCAATGGGGGGGTGAACACTGAAGCTTTCTTT.

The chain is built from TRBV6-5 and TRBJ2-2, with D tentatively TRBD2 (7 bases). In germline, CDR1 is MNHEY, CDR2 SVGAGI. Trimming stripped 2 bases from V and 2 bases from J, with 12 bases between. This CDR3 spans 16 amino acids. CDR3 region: CASSYPGGPNTGELFF. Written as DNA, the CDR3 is TGTGCCAGCAGTTACCCCGGGGGGCCCAACACCGGGGAGCTGTTTTTT.

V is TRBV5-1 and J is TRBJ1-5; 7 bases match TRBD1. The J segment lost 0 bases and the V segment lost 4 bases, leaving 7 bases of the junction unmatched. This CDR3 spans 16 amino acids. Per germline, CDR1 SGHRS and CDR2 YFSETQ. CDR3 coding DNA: TGCGCCAGCAGCGTGGGACAGCTTAATAGCAATCAGCCCCAGCATTTT. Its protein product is CASSVGQLNSNQPQHF.

CDR3 residues: CASRGQTTYEQYF. In DNA, the CDR3 is TGTGCCAGCAGGGGACAGACGACCTACGAGCAGTACTTC. The chain uses TRBV6-5 and TRBJ2-7; 7 nucleotides align to TRBD1. V lost 6 bases, J lost 2 bases, and 4 bases stayed unmatched. Germline CDR1 MNHEY, CDR2 SVGAGI. The CDR3 sequence is 13 residues long.

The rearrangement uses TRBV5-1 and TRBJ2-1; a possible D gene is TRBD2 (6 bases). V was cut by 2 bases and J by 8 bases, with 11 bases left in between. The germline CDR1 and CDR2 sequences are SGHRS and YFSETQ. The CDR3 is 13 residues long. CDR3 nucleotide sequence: TGCGCCAGCAGCTTCAGGGACTCCGATGAGCAGTTCTTC. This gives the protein CASSFRDSDEQFF. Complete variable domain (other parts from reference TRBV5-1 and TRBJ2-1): KAGVTQTPRYLIKTRGQQVTLSCSPISGHRSVSWYQQTPGQGLQFLFEYFSETQRNKGNFPGRFSGRQFSNSRSEMNVSTLELGDSALYLCASSFRDSDEQFFGPGTRLTVL.

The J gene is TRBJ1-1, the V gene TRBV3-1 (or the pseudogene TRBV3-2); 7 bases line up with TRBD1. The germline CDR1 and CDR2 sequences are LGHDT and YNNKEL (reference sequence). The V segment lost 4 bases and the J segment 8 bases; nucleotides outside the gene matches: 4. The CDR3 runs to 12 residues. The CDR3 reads CASSPDRTEAFF. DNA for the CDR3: TGTGCCAGCAGCCCGGACAGGACCGAAGCTTTCTTT.

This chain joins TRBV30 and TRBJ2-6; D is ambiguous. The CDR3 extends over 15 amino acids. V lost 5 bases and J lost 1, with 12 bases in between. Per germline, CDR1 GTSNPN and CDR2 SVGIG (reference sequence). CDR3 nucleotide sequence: TGTGCCTGGGACACGGTTAGGTCTGGGGCCAACGTCCTGACTTTC. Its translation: CAWDTVRSGANVLTF.

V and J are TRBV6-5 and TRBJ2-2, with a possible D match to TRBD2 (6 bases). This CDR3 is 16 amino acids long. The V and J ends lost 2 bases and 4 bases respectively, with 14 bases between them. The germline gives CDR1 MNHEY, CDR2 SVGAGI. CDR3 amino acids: CASSYAVGGTTGELFF. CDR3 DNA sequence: TGTGCCAGCAGTTACGCGGTGGGGGGAACCACCGGGGAGCTGTTTTTT.

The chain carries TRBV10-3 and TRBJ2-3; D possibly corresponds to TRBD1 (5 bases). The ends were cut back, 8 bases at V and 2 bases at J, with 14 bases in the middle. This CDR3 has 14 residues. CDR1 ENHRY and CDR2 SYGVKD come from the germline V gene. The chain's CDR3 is CAIWGGAYTDTQYF. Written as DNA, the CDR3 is TGTGCCATCTGGGGCGGAGCTTACACAGATACGCAGTATTTT.

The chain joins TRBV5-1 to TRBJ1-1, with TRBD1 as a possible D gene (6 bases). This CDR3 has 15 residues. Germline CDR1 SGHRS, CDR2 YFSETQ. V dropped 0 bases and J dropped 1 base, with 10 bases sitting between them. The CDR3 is CASSLGDTPNTEAFF. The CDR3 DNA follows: TGCGCCAGCAGCTTGGGGGACACCCCGAACACTGAAGCTTTCTTT.

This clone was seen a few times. The CDR3 loop is CATSEGLAGGETQYF. CDR3 nucleotide sequence: TGTGCCACCAGTGAAGGACTAGCGGGCGGGGAGACCCAGTACTTC. The chain uses TRBV24-1 and TRBJ2-5; TRBD2 agrees at 11 bases. The V gene end was trimmed by 4 bases and the J gene end by 5 bases; junction bases not matched to a gene: 5. CDR3 length: 15 amino acids. The germline V gene has CDR1 KGHDR and CDR2 SFDVKD.

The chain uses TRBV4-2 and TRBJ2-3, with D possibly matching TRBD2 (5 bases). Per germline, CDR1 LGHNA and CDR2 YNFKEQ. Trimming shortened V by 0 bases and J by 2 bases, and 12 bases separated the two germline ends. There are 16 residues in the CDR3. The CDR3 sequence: CASSQDPSGITDTQYF. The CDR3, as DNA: TGTGCCAGCAGCCAAGATCCTTCGGGGATCACAGATACGCAGTATTTT.

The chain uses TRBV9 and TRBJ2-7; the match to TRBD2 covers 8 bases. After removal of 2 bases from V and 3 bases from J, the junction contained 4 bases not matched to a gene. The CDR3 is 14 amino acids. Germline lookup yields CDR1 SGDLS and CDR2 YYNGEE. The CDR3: CASSVGGVSYEQYF. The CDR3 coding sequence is TGTGCCAGCAGCGTCGGGGGGGTGAGCTACGAGCAGTACTTC. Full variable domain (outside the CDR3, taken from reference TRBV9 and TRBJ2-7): DSGVTQTPKHLITATGQRVTLRCSPRSGDLSVYWYQQSLDQGLQFLIQYYNGEERAKGNILERFSAQQFPDLHSELNLSSLELGDSALYFCASSVGGVSYEQYFGPGTRLTVT.

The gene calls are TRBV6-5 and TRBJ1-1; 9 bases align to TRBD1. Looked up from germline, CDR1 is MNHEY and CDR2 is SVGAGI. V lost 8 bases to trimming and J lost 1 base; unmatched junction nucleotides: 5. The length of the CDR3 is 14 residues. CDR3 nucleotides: TGTGCCAGCGGTCAGACAGGGGGGAACACTGAAGCTTTCTTT. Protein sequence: CASGQTGGNTEAFF.

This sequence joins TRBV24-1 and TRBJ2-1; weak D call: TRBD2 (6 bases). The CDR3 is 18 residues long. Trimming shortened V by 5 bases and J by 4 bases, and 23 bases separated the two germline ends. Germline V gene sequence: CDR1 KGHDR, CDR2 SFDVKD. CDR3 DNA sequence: TGTGCCACCAGTGGTCTTTCCGGGAGCCCTGGAGGTTACAATGAGCAGTTCTTC. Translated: CATSGLSGSPGGYNEQFF.

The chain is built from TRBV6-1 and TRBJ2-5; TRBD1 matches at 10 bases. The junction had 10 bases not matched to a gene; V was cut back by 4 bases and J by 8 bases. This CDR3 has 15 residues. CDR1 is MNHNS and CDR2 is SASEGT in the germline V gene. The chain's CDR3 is CASSALGQGVVTQYF. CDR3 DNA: TGTGCCAGCAGTGCTCTTGGACAGGGGGTAGTAACCCAGTACTTC.

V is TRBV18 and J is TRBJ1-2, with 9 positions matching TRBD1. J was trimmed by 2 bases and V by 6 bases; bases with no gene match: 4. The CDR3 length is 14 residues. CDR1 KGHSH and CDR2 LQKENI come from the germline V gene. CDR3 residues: CASSPDRGNYGYTF. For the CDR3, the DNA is TGTGCCAGCTCGCCGGACAGGGGCAACTATGGCTACACCTTC.

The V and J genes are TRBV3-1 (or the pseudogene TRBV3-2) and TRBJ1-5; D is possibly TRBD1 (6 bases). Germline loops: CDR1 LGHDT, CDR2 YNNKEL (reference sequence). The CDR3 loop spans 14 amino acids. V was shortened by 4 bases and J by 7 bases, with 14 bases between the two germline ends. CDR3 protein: CASSRGGGYQPQHF. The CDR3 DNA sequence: TGTGCCAGCAGCCGGGGAGGGGGGTACCAGCCCCAGCATTTT.

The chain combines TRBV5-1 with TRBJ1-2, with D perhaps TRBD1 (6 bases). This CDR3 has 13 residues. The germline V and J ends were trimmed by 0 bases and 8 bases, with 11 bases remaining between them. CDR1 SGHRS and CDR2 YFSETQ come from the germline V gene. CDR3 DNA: TGCGCCAGCAGCTTGGGACAGGTTGCGGGCTACACCTTC. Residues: CASSLGQVAGYTF.

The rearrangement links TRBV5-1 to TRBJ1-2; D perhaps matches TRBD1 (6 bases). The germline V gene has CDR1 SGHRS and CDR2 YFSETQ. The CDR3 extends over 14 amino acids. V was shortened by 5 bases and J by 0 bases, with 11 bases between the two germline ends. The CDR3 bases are TGCGCCAGCAGTAAGGACAGCTCTAACTATGGCTACACCTTC. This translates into CASSKDSSNYGYTF.

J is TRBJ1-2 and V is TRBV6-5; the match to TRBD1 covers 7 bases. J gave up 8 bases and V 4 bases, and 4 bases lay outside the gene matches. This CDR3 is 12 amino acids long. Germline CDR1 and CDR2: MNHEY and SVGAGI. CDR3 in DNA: TGTGCCAGCAGTTCAGGGGGTCGAGGCTACACCTTC. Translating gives CASSSGGRGYTF.